This record concerns one TCR beta chain sequence. How the authors handled the data: How many nucleated cells were present was estimated from reference gene primer amplification. The data were produced by immunoSEQ multiplex PCR, yet TCRdb's version contains in-frame clones alone and is incomplete. D and trimming come from the DNA, and the V and J calls and clone size come from that table. The sample includes about 80,000 clones, more than 70% of them seen just once. This sample stems from a study of blood T cell repertoires in COVID-19. Study as a whole: The cDNA or gDNA used as material had been derived from T cells, B-cell-depleted T cells, or PBMCs.

CDR1 is LNHDA and CDR2 is SQIVND in the germline V gene (reference sequence). V was pared by 5 bases and J by 3 bases, with 10 bases between. The CDR3 runs to 14 residues. Sequenced input: peripheral blood. This TCR came from a woman older than 75 with acute or convalescent COVID-19. This chain connects TRBV19 to TRBJ2-2, with D hard to call. The CDR3 spells CASSVGLYTGELFF. The CDR3 region has the DNA TGTGCCAGTAGTGTGGGCCTTTACACCGGGGAGCTGTTTTTT. Supplemented by reference TRBV19 and TRBJ2-2, the full variable domain reads DGGITQSPKYLFRKEGQNVTLSCEQNLNHDAMYWYRQDPGQGLRLIYYSQIVNDFQKGDIAEGYSVSREKKESFPLTVTSAQKNPTAFYLCASSVGLYTGELFFGEGSRLTVL.